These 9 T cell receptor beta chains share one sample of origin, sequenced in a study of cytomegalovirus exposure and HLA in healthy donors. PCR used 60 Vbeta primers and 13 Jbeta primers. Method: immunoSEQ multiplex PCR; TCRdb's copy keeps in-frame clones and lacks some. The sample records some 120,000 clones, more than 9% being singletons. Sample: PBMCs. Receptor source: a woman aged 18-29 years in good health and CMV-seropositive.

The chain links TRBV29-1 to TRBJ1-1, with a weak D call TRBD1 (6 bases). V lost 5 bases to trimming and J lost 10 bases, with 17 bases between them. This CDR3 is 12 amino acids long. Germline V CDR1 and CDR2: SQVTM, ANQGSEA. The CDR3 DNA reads TGCAGCGTTACCGGGACATCCCAGAGAGCTTTCTTT. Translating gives CSVTGTSQRAFF.

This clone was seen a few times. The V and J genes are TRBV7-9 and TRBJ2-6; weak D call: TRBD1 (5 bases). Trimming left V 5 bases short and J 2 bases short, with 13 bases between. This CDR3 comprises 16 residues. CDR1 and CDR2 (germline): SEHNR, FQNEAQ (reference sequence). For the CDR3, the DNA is TGTGCCAGCAGCCCTATAGGGGCCACTGGGGCCAACGTCCTGACTTTC. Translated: CASSPIGATGANVLTF.

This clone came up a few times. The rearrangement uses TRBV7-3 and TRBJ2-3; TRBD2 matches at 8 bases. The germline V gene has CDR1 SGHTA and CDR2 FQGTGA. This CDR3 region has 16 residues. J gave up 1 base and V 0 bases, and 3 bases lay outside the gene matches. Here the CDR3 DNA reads TGTGCCAGCAGCTTAACTTGGCGGGAGGGCACAGATACGCAGTATTTT. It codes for CASSLTWREGTDTQYF.

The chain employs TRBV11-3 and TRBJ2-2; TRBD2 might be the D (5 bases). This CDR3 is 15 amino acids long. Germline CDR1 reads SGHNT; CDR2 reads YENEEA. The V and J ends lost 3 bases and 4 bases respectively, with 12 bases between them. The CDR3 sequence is CASSLGSAFTGELFF. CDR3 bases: TGTGCCAGCAGCTTGGGTAGCGCCTTCACCGGGGAGCTGTTTTTT.

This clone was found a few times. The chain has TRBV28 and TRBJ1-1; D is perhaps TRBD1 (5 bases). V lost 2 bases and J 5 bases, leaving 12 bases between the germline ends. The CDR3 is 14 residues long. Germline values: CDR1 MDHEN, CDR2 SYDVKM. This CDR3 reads CASSLRYGGTEAFF. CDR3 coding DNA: TGTGCCAGCAGTTTACGGTATGGGGGGACTGAAGCTTTCTTT.

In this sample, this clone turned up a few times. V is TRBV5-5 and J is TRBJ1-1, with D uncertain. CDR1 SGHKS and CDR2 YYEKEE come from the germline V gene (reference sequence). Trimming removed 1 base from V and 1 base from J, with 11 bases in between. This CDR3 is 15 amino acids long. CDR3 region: CASSLLWAGNTEAFF. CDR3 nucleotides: TGTGCCAGCAGCTTGCTGTGGGCAGGGAACACTGAAGCTTTCTTT.

The CDR3 region is CASSSPISRTGVWGKTQYF. The CDR3 coding sequence is TGTGCCAGCAGCTCACCCATATCCCGGACAGGGGTTTGGGGGAAGACCCAGTACTTC. V usage is TRBV5-6 and J usage is TRBJ2-5, with 9 nucleotides matching TRBD1. CDR1 and CDR2 (germline): SGHDT, YYEEEE. J gave up 6 bases and V 3 bases, and 21 bases lay outside the gene matches. CDR3 length: 19 residues.

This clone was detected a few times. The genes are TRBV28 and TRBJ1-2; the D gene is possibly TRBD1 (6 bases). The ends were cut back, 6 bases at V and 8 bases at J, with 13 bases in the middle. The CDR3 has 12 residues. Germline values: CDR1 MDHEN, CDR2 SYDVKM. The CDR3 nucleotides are TGTGCCAGCAGGCTCCAGGGGACGGGCTACACCTTC. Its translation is CASRLQGTGYTF.

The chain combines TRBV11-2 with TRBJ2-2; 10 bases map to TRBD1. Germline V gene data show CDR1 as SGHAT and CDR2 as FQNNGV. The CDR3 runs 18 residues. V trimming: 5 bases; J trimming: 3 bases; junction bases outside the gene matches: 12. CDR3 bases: TGTGCCAGCAGCGCCCGACAGGGGGCCAGATCTCACACCGGGGAGCTGTTTTTT. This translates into CASSARQGARSHTGELFF.